This TCR beta chain was sequenced during a study of blood T cells in healthy people across ages. Sample-barcoded 5' priming and a J-beta primer mix drove a second PCR of about 6 to 12 cycles. TCRdb itself ran the 5' RACE reads through MiXCR, one entry per CDR3 protein. The sample has around 800,000 distinct CDR3 sequences, around 25% seen once. This clonotype was seen more than once but under ten times. The germline gives CDR1 ENHRY, CDR2 SYGVKD. CDR3 length: 14 residues. With 9 bases removed from V and 7 bases from J, the gap between germline ends came to 21 bases. This sample was shared with a second study, whose subject was T cells of mothers and their children.

J is TRBJ1-2 and V is TRBV10-3; a possible D gene is TRBD1 (6 bases). The receptor was derived from a boy between 10 and 17 years old in good health. The sequenced sample consisted of blood. CDR3 residues: CAIQGQSGRGGYTF. Written as DNA, the CDR3 is TGTGCCATTCAAGGACAGTCAGGAAGGGGTGGCTACACCTTC.